One and the same sample provided the 10 T cell receptor beta chains below, sequenced in a study of blood T cell repertoires in COVID-19. Measured with immunoSEQ multiplex PCR; TCRdb has only the in-frame clones, and not every one. The sample includes some 59,000 clones, about 80% of them seen just once. Source material: peripheral blood. Receptor source: an elderly man with active or convalescent COVID-19.

In DNA, the CDR3 is TGTGCCACCAGTGCACAGGGGGATGAAAAAAACGGGGAGCTGTTTTTT. This codes for CATSAQGDEKNGELFF. The V call is TRBV24-1, the J call TRBJ2-2; TRBD1 agrees at 8 bases. V was clipped by 5 bases and J by 7 bases; unmatched bases: 11. The CDR3 loop spans 16 amino acids. The germline V gene encodes CDR1 KGHDR and CDR2 SFDVKD.

This rearrangement joins TRBV28 to TRBJ2-5; the D gene is possibly TRBD2 (7 bases). Germline V lookup: CDR1 MDHEN, CDR2 SYDVKM. The CDR3 sequence is 14 residues long. V lost 6 bases to trimming and J lost 4 bases, with 15 bases between them. CDR3 region: CASRMGGGLETQYF. The CDR3 bases are TGTGCCAGCAGGATGGGAGGGGGTTTAGAGACCCAGTACTTC.

This clone was seen a few times. The chain recombines TRBV7-2 with TRBJ2-7; D unresolved. The CDR3 runs 12 residues. Trimming removed 3 bases at V and 3 bases at J, with 6 bases between. Germline V gene data show CDR1 as SGHTA and CDR2 as FQGNSA. CDR3 sequence: CASSFSNYEQYF. As DNA, the CDR3 is TGTGCCAGCAGCTTTTCCAACTACGAGCAGTACTTC.

J is TRBJ2-4 and V is TRBV7-9; the match to TRBD2 covers 8 bases. This CDR3 comprises 18 residues. The J segment lost 7 bases and the V segment lost 4 bases, leaving 18 bases of the junction unmatched. Germline V CDR1 and CDR2: SEHNR, FQNEAQ (reference sequence). The CDR3 region is CASSSSGASGSRVNIQYF. The CDR3 DNA sequence: TGTGCCAGCAGCTCCAGTGGGGCTAGCGGGTCGAGGGTGAACATTCAGTACTTC.

The chain combines TRBV3-1 (or the pseudogene TRBV3-2) with TRBJ2-3, with D perhaps TRBD1 (6 bases). The CDR3 has 15 residues. With 2 bases removed from V and 1 base from J, the gap between germline ends came to 10 bases. Germline V gives CDR1 LGHDT, CDR2 YNNKEL (reference sequence). CDR3 bases: TGTGCCAGCAGCCAAACAGGGTATGGCACAGATACGCAGTATTTT. Its translation is CASSQTGYGTDTQYF.

This chain joins TRBV6-6 and TRBJ2-6; possible D gene TRBD1, 6 bases. The V end lost 5 bases, the J end lost 0 bases, and 23 bases lay between the germline ends. The germline V gene has CDR1 MNHNY and CDR2 SVGAGI (reference sequence). CDR3 length: 20 amino acids. The CDR3: CASSRRNELDRPSGANVLTF. CDR3 sequence (DNA): TGTGCCAGCAGTCGACGGAATGAACTGGACAGACCCTCTGGGGCCAACGTCCTGACTTTC.

This rearrangement joins TRBV27 to TRBJ1-1; TRBD1 is a possible D gene (5 bases). Trimming shortened V by 4 bases and J by 4 bases, and 13 bases separated the two germline ends. CDR3 size: 14 residues. The germline gives CDR1 MNHEY, CDR2 SMNVEV (reference sequence). In nucleotides, the CDR3 is TGTGCCAGCAGTTGGGGGGGACGAGGCACTGAAGCTTTCTTT. Translated: CASSWGGRGTEAFF.

V and J are TRBV2 and TRBJ1-2, with D perhaps TRBD1 (5 bases). The CDR3 length is 14 residues. V lost 8 bases and J lost 4, with 17 bases in between. Germline CDR1 is SNHLY and CDR2 is FYNNEI. The CDR3 region has the DNA TGTGCCAGCGCCTACCAGGGAATGGGCTATGGCTACACCTTC. Its translation is CASAYQGMGYGYTF.

This chain connects TRBV13 to TRBJ2-7, with 9 bases fitting TRBD1. Germline assignment: CDR1 PRHDT and CDR2 FYEKMQ (reference sequence). The J segment lost 4 bases and the V segment lost 3 bases, leaving 13 bases of the junction unmatched. The CDR3 loop spans 17 amino acids. The CDR3: CASSFNRGRGERYEQYF. CDR3 bases: TGTGCCAGCAGCTTTAACAGGGGGCGAGGTGAGAGGTACGAGCAGTACTTC.

The chain joins TRBV5-1 to TRBJ2-7; D perhaps matches TRBD2 (6 bases). This CDR3 is built from 16 residues. Per the germline V gene, CDR1 is SGHRS and CDR2 is YFSETQ. Trimming shortened V by 3 bases and J by 0 bases, and 16 bases separated the two germline ends. The CDR3 DNA is TGCGCCAGCAGCTCGTCGGGGGAACTCTTCTCCTACGAGCAGTACTTC. Its protein product is CASSSSGELFSYEQYF.